Below, 27 T cell receptor beta chains from the same sample are listed, as sequenced in a study of CD8 T cells in ankylosing spondylitis. TCRdb re-called the 5' RACE reads through MiXCR, storing one row per CDR3 protein. The table shows 200,000 to 250,000 distinct CDR3 sequences, with around 18% occurring only once. Their antigens are not known. General study results and limits: Seemingly characteristic of ankylosing spondylitis blood was a TCR beta motif consisting of about 8 highly homologous variants.

The sequencing sample was made of blood, either unsorted or a sorted T cell fraction (not recorded which). These receptor sequences come from a male donor with ankylosing spondylitis.

The chain is built from TRBV7-6 and TRBJ1-4, with D uncertain. With 6 bases removed from V and 1 base from J, the gap between germline ends came to 12 bases. The CDR3 sequence is 15 residues long. The germline gives CDR1 SGHVS, CDR2 FNYEAQ. CDR3 in amino acids: CASRGEGGTNEKLFF. CDR3 bases: TGTGCCAGCAGGGGAGAGGGTGGAACTAATGAAAAACTGTTTTTT.

The rearrangement joins TRBV24-1 to TRBJ2-1; D is uncertain. V lost 0 bases and J 9 bases, leaving 11 bases between the germline ends. Germline CDR1 and CDR2: KGHDR and SFDVKD. The CDR3 contains 14 residues. The CDR3, as DNA: TGTGCCACCAGTGATTTGGGTAACGTGGGTGAGCAGTTCTTC. Protein: CATSDLGNVGEQFF.

This clonotype has only a few counts. The chain employs TRBV12-5 and TRBJ1-2; tentatively, D is TRBD1 (6 bases). Germline lookup yields CDR1 LGHNT and CDR2 FRNRAP. This CDR3 spans 15 amino acids. V dropped 0 bases and J dropped 7 bases, with 15 bases sitting between them. The CDR3 sequence: CASGLVGGGWSGYTF. For the CDR3, the DNA is TGTGCTAGTGGTTTGGTAGGGGGAGGATGGAGTGGCTACACCTTC.

Many counts were recorded for this clonotype. The rearrangement joins TRBV20-1 to TRBJ2-1; D gene uncertain. CDR3 length: 14 residues. Germline values: CDR1 DFQATT, CDR2 SNEGSKA (reference sequence). V was pared by 6 bases and J by 2 bases, with 14 bases between. This CDR3 reads CSAIWPFTYNEQFF. In nucleotides, the CDR3 is TGCAGTGCAATATGGCCTTTCACCTACAATGAGCAGTTCTTC.

This clonotype has at least ten counts. The V gene is TRBV12-3 or TRBV12-4, the J gene TRBJ2-7; D may be TRBD1 (5 bases). The CDR3 has 16 residues. V dropped 4 bases and J dropped 0 bases, with 16 bases sitting between them. The CDR3 reads CASSYPGAYHSYEQYF. In nucleotides, the CDR3 is TGTGCCAGCAGTTACCCTGGGGCCTACCACTCCTACGAGCAGTACTTC.

This clonotype was recorded at least ten times. CDR3 sequence: CASSFLAGGAYNEQFF. The CDR3 region has the DNA TGCGCCAGCAGCTTCCTAGCGGGGGGCGCCTACAATGAGCAGTTCTTC. The chain recombines TRBV5-1 with TRBJ2-1, with TRBD2 matching over 11 bases. Germline lookup yields CDR1 SGHRS and CDR2 YFSETQ. V shed 2 bases, J shed 2 bases, and the junction held 3 bases outside the gene matches. The CDR3 runs to 16 residues.

The sample holds one count of this clonotype. The chain combines TRBV7-8 with TRBJ2-5; TRBD1 might be the D (6 bases). This CDR3 is built from 16 residues. The germline V and J ends were trimmed by 0 bases and 2 bases, with 13 bases remaining between them. CDR1 and CDR2 from the germline V gene are SGHVS and FQNEAQ. The CDR3 is CASSLAGRGRQETQYF. The CDR3 coding sequence is TGTGCCAGCAGCTTAGCAGGCAGGGGTAGGCAAGAGACCCAGTACTTC.

The chain is built from TRBV7-3 and TRBJ2-3; D remains ambiguous. The germline gives CDR1 SGHTA, CDR2 FQGTGA. V shed 5 bases and J shed 2 bases, with 8 bases lying between them. The CDR3 is 13 amino acids. Written as DNA, the CDR3 is TGTGCCAGCAGCGTAAGTCTCACAGATACGCAGTATTTT. It yields the protein CASSVSLTDTQYF.

This clonotype showed up many times. V and J are TRBV12-3 or TRBV12-4 and TRBJ2-7; TRBD1 is a possible D gene (6 bases). The CDR3 is made up of 13 amino acids. V lost 3 bases and J 3 bases, leaving 9 bases between the germline ends. The CDR3 loop reads CASSFTGIYEQYF. Here the CDR3 DNA reads TGTGCCAGCAGTTTCACAGGGATCTACGAGCAGTACTTC.

This clonotype was picked up a small number of times. The chain has TRBV29-1 and TRBJ2-7; TRBD2 might be the D (6 bases). Per the germline V gene, CDR1 is SQVTM and CDR2 is ANQGSEA. The CDR3 sequence is 13 residues long. Trimming stripped 3 bases from V and 1 base from J, with 10 bases between. As DNA, the CDR3 is TGCAGCGTTGAGACGGGGGAGTCCTACGAGCAGTACTTC. Its translation is CSVETGESYEQYF.

This clonotype was picked up a small number of times. The rearrangement joins TRBV7-9 to TRBJ1-3; D not certain. This CDR3 is built from 15 residues. Germline V CDR1 and CDR2: SEHNR, FQNEAQ (reference sequence). V dropped 1 base and J dropped 0 bases, with 7 bases sitting between them. For the CDR3, the DNA is TGTGCCAGCAGCTTAGGCAGCAGCTCTGGAAACACCATATATTTT. Its translation: CASSLGSSSGNTIYF. The full variable domain, with the rest looked up from reference TRBV7-9 and TRBJ1-3, is DTGVSQNPRHKITKRGQNVTFRCDPISEHNRLYWYRQTLGQGPEFLTYFQNEAQLEKSRLLSDRFSAERPKGSFSTLEIQRTEQGDSAMYLCASSLGSSSGNTIYFGEGSWLTVV.

The rearrangement links TRBV5-1 to TRBJ1-6; TRBD1 matches 7 bases. The CDR3 runs 15 residues. V lost 2 bases, J lost 7 bases, and 6 bases stayed unmatched. Germline V gene data show CDR1 as SGHRS and CDR2 as YFSETQ. The CDR3 is CASSLQGNKNSPLHF. For the CDR3, the DNA is TGCGCCAGCAGCTTACAGGGGAATAAGAATTCACCCCTCCACTTT.

This clonotype was observed a few times. The chain employs TRBV18 and TRBJ2-7, with TRBD2 matching over 9 bases. This CDR3 is 15 amino acids long. The junction had 8 bases not matched to a gene; V was cut back by 4 bases and J by 4 bases. Germline loops: CDR1 KGHSH, CDR2 LQKENI. The CDR3 here is CASSQSSGTEYEQYF. In DNA, the CDR3 is TGTGCCAGCTCACAGTCTAGCGGGACGGAGTACGAGCAGTACTTC.

This clonotype was detected ten times or more. The CDR3 nucleotides are TGTGCCAGCAGTTTACCACCGGACAACACCGGGGAGCTGTTTTTT. It codes for CASSLPPDNTGELFF. The chain uses TRBV12-3 or TRBV12-4 and TRBJ2-2; D unresolved. The V and J ends lost 2 bases and 2 bases respectively, with 9 bases between them. The CDR3 loop spans 15 amino acids.

In its sample, this clonotype was seen a few times. The gene calls are TRBV12-3 or TRBV12-4 and TRBJ2-2; perhaps TRBD2 as D (5 bases). V lost 6 bases and J lost 7, with 12 bases in between. The CDR3 totals 13 residues. The CDR3 reads CASSDRGSGELFF. The CDR3 nucleotides read TGTGCCAGCAGCGATAGAGGGAGCGGGGAGCTGTTTTTT.

This clonotype has only a few counts. Here the CDR3 reads CASSRQQGGTEAFF. The CDR3, as DNA: TGCGCCAGCAGCCGCCAGCAGGGGGGCACTGAAGCTTTCTTT. The chain combines TRBV4-1 with TRBJ1-1; 7 positions match TRBD1. The CDR3 contains 14 residues. Germline values: CDR1 MGHRA, CDR2 YSYEKL. V gave up 4 bases and J gave up 4 bases; unmatched junction bases: 6.

The chain recombines TRBV20-1 with TRBJ2-3; the D is unclear. This CDR3 is 13 amino acids long. Germline V gene sequence: CDR1 DFQATT, CDR2 SNEGSKA (reference sequence). Trimming cost V 0 bases and J 0 bases, with 4 bases left between them. CDR3 protein: CSAREESTDTQYF. CDR3 in DNA: TGCAGTGCTAGAGAAGAAAGCACAGATACGCAGTATTTT.

This clonotype has only a few counts. The J gene is TRBJ2-7, the V gene TRBV12-3 or TRBV12-4; 8 bases fit TRBD1. There are 15 residues in the CDR3. V gave up 2 bases and J gave up 3 bases; unmatched junction bases: 6. The CDR3: CASSLQPGQDYEQYF. CDR3 in DNA: TGTGCCAGCAGTTTACAACCGGGACAGGACTACGAGCAGTACTTC.

This CDR3 reads CSARDGLAGSNNEQFF. The CDR3 region has the DNA TGCAGTGCTAGAGATGGACTAGCGGGAAGCAACAATGAGCAGTTCTTC. The V gene is TRBV20-1, the J gene TRBJ2-1; 12 bases map to TRBD2. The CDR3 is 16 residues long. J gave up 5 bases and V 0 bases, and 5 bases lay outside the gene matches. Per the germline V gene, CDR1 is DFQATT and CDR2 is SNEGSKA (reference sequence).

The chain is built from TRBV5-1 and TRBJ1-1; weak D call: TRBD1 (6 bases). V was shortened by 0 bases and J by 3 bases, with 15 bases between the two germline ends. The germline CDR1 and CDR2 sequences are SGHRS and YFSETQ. This CDR3 contains 16 residues. Here the CDR3 DNA reads TGCGCCAGCAGCTTGGGACAGGACGCGCGGGACACTGAAGCTTTCTTT. This encodes CASSLGQDARDTEAFF.

J is TRBJ2-2 and V is TRBV20-1; 7 bases are shared with TRBD2. Germline trimming cut 0 bases from V and 6 bases from J; bases unmatched to any gene: 13. CDR1 is DFQATT, CDR2 SNEGSKA, per germline (reference sequence). The CDR3 has 17 residues. CDR3 nucleotide sequence: TGCAGTGCTAGAGATGAGCTGCGTGGGAGGGACGCCGGGGAGCTGTTTTTT. It encodes CSARDELRGRDAGELFF.

This clonotype has a handful of counts. The junction departs from the called germline gene at one end, perhaps through a read error. The chain links TRBV29-1 to TRBJ2-5, with 12 bases matching TRBD1. The CDR3 contains 15 residues. Germline V gives CDR1 SQVTM, CDR2 ANQGSEA. CDR3 region: CSVEAGTGGGETQYF. The CDR3 DNA reads TGCAGCGTGGAAGCCGGGACAGGGGGCGGGGAGACCCAGTACTTC. The full variable domain, with the rest looked up from reference TRBV29-1 and TRBJ2-5, is SAVISQKPSRDICQRGTSLTIQCQVDSQVTMMFWYRQQPGQSLTLIATANQGSEATYESGFVIDKFPISRPNLTFSTLTVSNMSPEDSSIYLCSVEAGTGGGETQYFGPGTRLLVL.

The chain has TRBV4-1 and TRBJ2-5, with D possibly TRBD1 on 6 matching bases. This CDR3 is built from 17 residues. The germline V and J ends were trimmed by 0 bases and 4 bases, with 18 bases remaining between them. Per the germline V gene, CDR1 is MGHRA and CDR2 is YSYEKL. CDR3 residues: CASSQEPGQTWGETQYF. The CDR3 nucleotides are TGCGCCAGCAGCCAAGAACCTGGACAGACTTGGGGAGAGACCCAGTACTTC.

This clonotype appeared a few times. This CDR3 is CASSLVLAGSHLWGELFF. CDR3 nucleotide sequence: TGTGCCAGCAGCTTAGTATTAGCGGGATCCCACCTTTGGGGGGAGCTGTTTTTT. This chain links TRBV11-2 with TRBJ2-2, with 8 bases aligning to TRBD2. Germline CDR1 SGHAT, CDR2 FQNNGV. V gave up 1 base and J gave up 8 bases; unmatched junction bases: 15. The CDR3 loop spans 18 amino acids. Variable domain in full (rest from reference TRBV11-2 and TRBJ2-2): EAGVAQSPRYKIIEKRQSVAFWCNPISGHATLYWYQQILGQGPKLLIQFQNNGVVDDSQLPKDRFSAERLKGVDSTLKIQPAKLEDSAVYLCASSLVLAGSHLWGELFFGEGSRLTVL.

The chain recombines TRBV6-2 or TRBV6-3 with TRBJ2-2, with unresolved D. This CDR3 comprises 13 residues. V lost 5 bases, J lost 5 bases, and 9 bases lay in between. Germline assignment: CDR1 MNHEY and CDR2 SVGEGT. The CDR3 spells CASSLDITGELFF. CDR3 coding DNA: TGTGCCAGCAGTCTCGACATAACCGGGGAGCTGTTTTTT.

The chain joins TRBV28 to TRBJ2-3; D gene ambiguous. The V gene lost 1 base and the J gene lost 0 bases, with 8 bases spanning the gap. The V gene's germline CDR1 is MDHEN and CDR2 SYDVKM. The CDR3 is 15 residues long. The CDR3 loop is CASSLYGDSTDTQYF. CDR3 DNA sequence: TGTGCCAGCAGTTTATATGGGGATAGCACAGATACGCAGTATTTT.

The V call is TRBV5-4, the J call TRBJ2-7; no reliable D call. Germline CDR1 is SGHNT and CDR2 is YYREEE (reference sequence). V lost 4 bases and J 2 bases, leaving 13 bases between the germline ends. This CDR3 spans 14 amino acids. CDR3 nucleotides: TGTGCCAGCAGCGAGTCGGACGGACCCTACGAGCAGTACTTC. This sequence encodes CASSESDGPYEQYF.